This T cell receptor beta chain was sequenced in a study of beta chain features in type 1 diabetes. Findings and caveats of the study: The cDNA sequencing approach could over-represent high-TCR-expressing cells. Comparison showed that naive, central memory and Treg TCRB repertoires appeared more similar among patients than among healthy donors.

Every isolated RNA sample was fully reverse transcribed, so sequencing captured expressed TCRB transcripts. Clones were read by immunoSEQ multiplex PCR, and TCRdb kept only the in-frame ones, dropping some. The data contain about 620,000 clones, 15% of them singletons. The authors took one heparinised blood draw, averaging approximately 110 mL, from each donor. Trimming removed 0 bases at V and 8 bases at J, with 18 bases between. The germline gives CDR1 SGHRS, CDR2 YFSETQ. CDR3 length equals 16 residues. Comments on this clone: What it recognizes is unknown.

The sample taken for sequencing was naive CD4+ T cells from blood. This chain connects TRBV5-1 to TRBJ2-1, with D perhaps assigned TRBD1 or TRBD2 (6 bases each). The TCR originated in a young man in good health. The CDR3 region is CASSLAALPGADEQFF. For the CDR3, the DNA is TGCGCCAGCAGCTTGGCGGCCCTTCCGGGGGCCGATGAGCAGTTCTTC.